The rows below give T cell receptor beta chains drawn from one sample of a study of spatial heterogeneity in lung cancer. TCRdb itself ran the 5' RACE reads through MiXCR, one entry per CDR3 protein. The top ten clones hold around 5.5% of a sample with under 30,000 distinct CDR3 sequences, 4% to 5% of them seen once. The sequences come from PBMCs, collected at surgery. The receptors were gathered from a male donor with early-stage non-small cell lung cancer. The CDR3 runs from the conserved cysteine through the conserved F or W. The D gene is left open where the match is weak. Each size is how often the clone was seen (once, few, many) or a class if it is expanded.

j_gene,abundance,d_gene,v_gene,CDR3aa,CDR3nt
TRBJ1-1,many,TRBD1,TRBV5-5,CASSTGTGGTEAFF,TGTGCCAGCAGCACCGGGACAGGGGGGACTGAAGCTTTCTTT
TRBJ2-7,medium-sized,-,TRBV6-7,CASSWEQYF,TGTGCCAGCAGTTGGGAGCAGTACTTC
TRBJ2-2,many,-,TRBV9,CASSSPIRDGNTGELFF,TGTGCCAGCAGCTCACCCATCCGGGACGGCAACACCGGGGAGCTGTTTTTT
TRBJ2-7,many,TRBD2,TRBV20-1,CSAESPISGRAYEQYF,TGCAGTGCCGAATCCCCGATTAGCGGGAGGGCCTACGAGCAGTACTTC
TRBJ2-7,many,TRBD1,TRBV28,CASRRTGDEQYF,TGTGCCAGCAGGAGGACAGGGGACGAGCAGTACTTC
TRBJ1-2,many,-,TRBV28,CASSLPGIGYTF,TGTGCCAGCAGCCTTCCAGGGATTGGCTACACCTTC
TRBJ2-5,many,TRBD2,TRBV18,CASSPPGLAGAFETQYF,TGTGCCAGCTCACCACCTGGACTAGCGGGGGCATTCGAGACCCAGTACTTC
TRBJ2-7,many,-,TRBV9,CASSVTQSVPTYEQYF,TGTGCCAGCAGCGTAACCCAATCTGTACCCACCTACGAGCAGTACTTC
TRBJ1-2,many,TRBD1,TRBV6-2/TRBV6-3,CASSSGQGGLGYTF,TGTGCCAGCAGTTCCGGACAGGGCGGTCTAGGCTACACCTTC
TRBJ1-3,many,TRBD1,TRBV7-8,CASSQGGGGVSSGNTIYF,TGTGCCAGCAGCCAGGGGGGAGGGGGAGTCTCTTCTGGAAACACCATATATTTT
TRBJ2-5,medium-sized,-,TRBV6-2/TRBV6-3,CASSYDSSGQETQYF,TGTGCCAGCAGTTACGATTCGTCGGGCCAAGAGACCCAGTACTTC
TRBJ2-1,many,TRBD1,TRBV5-1,CASSRGQVEGNEQFF,TGCGCCAGCAGCCGAGGACAGGTGGAAGGGAATGAGCAGTTCTTC
TRBJ2-5,many,-,TRBV3-1,CASSEQEAFGETQYF,TGTGCCAGCAGCGAACAGGAGGCATTCGGAGAGACCCAGTACTTC
TRBJ2-7,many,-,TRBV30,CAWSSDVGREQYF,TGTGCCTGGAGTTCCGACGTAGGTCGCGAGCAGTACTTC